Described below is a single T cell receptor (beta chain) sequence and its context. Its antigen is not yet known. The CDR3 extends 3 residues past the end of the read, so its final part is completed from the germline J gene. The source of the sample is a study of Tregs in tolerant kidney transplant recipients (dated by TCRdb to about 2019). Background on the whole study: The study used TCRbeta sequencing to identify donor-specific regulatory T cells before combined kidney and bone marrow transplantation, then tracked those cells after transplant. What the work shows at the level of the full study, not this receptor alone: Expanding Tregs with activated donor B cells appeared to identify the most biologically relevant and donor-specific TCRbeta repertoire. In tolerant patients, the expansion of donor-specific Tregs was greater than global Treg expansion, suggesting that the expansion was antigen-driven rather than nonspecific. Because the PCR primers were changed over time for some patients, nucleotide-level comparison could not be performed across the samples from those patients. Because only a small number of patients were included, the study had limitations, and the results will need to be validated in larger populations as well as under other immunosuppression protocols. Biological reproducibility was not directly assessed, although technical replication error appeared to be minimal.

For TCRbeta CDR3 sequencing, genomic DNA from the sorted cells was extracted using the QIAGEN DNeasy Blood and Tissue Kit. Through immunoSEQ, high-throughput TCRbeta CDR3 sequencing was done commercially, including PCR amplification with internal controls and bias correction. In the source study's methods: Unique productive TCRbeta sequences were defined by CDR3 nucleotide sequence where primers matched, otherwise by CDR3 amino acid sequence with Vbeta and Jbeta genes. To correct sorting error, sequences shared between sorted populations at a frequency ratio of 2:1 or less were removed; the rest were assigned to the higher population. Sequences were defined as donor-reactive when expanded at least 5-fold in CFSE-low cells versus unstimulated cells and present at a frequency of at least 0.01% in CFSE-low cells. Repertoire divergence was quantified by Jensen-Shannon divergence using the top 100 TCRbeta sequences ranked by frequency. For samples with multiple sequencing runs, sorting error was corrected in each run separately before the runs were combined. The table comes from immuneACCESS by way of TCRdb, which keeps in-frame sequences with V and J called. Part of the clones is missing from these tables; in studies checked, under half for an unresolved V gene and the rest for unknown reasons. That table gives V, J and clone size, and the DNA gave D and trimming. The sample table holds tens of thousands of clones. The ten largest account for 1.8% of the sample.

Here V drops 9 bases and J drops 3 bases, and the junction holds 10 bases not matched to any gene. The CDR3 holds 15 amino acids from the cysteine to the phenylalanine. The DNA has 36 bases, all within the CDR3, and is read from base 1. Via the germline V gene (reference sequence), CDR1 is LNHDA and CDR2 SQIVND. Transplants used related donors with nonmyeloablative bone marrow transplantation; mixed chimerism was transient in the human trials. Unstimulated Tregs (CD4+CD25+CD127-), CD4+ non-Tregs (CD4+CD25-), CD4 and CD8 cells were FACS-sorted from thawed PBMCs. The patients were a handful of recipients of combined kidney and bone marrow transplants from the ITN036ST trial, and samples were available only for these trial subjects. Healthy control blood was separated into PBMCs by Ficoll density gradient and cryopreserved, and patient PBMCs were collected both before and after transplant.

The clonotype originates from a human patient who received a combined kidney and bone marrow transplant. Some T cells may be donor cells from the graft after a transplant. The sequence is built from TRBV19 and TRBJ2-5; TRBD2 agrees with 10 junctional bases. The specimen was CD4+ T cells from blood (PBMCs), collected 24 months after the transplant. The CDR3 region has the sequence CASSLTAGGEETQYF. CDR3 bases read: TGTGCCAGCTCCCTTACAGCGGGAGGGGAAGAGACC.